This TCR beta chain was captured by sequencing in a study of blood T cell repertoires in COVID-19. In the study overall: Researchers got acute and convalescent COVID-19 samples from the United States, Italy and Spain. In each case, the material was cDNA or gDNA derived from T cells, B-cell-depleted T cells, or PBMCs.

Original methodology: Nucleated cell counts were estimated from reference gene primer amplification. The table came from immunoSEQ multiplex PCR; TCRdb's copy has only in-frame clones and leaves some out. V and J calls and clone size follow that table, whereas D and trimming were derived from the DNA. The repertoire includes about 260,000 clones, around 87% of them detected once, and over 2% sits in the top ten. This clonotype originated in a woman between 50 and 59 years old who had recovered from COVID-19. The sample was peripheral blood.

This CDR3 is CASSLATDTQYF. The CDR3 DNA follows: TGTGCCAGCAGCTTGGCCACAGATACGCAGTATTTT. J is TRBJ2-3 and V is TRBV13; D gene ambiguous. V gave up 3 bases and J gave up 2 bases, with 3 bases separating them. CDR1 PRHDT and CDR2 FYEKMQ come from the germline V gene (reference sequence). The CDR3 totals 12 residues.